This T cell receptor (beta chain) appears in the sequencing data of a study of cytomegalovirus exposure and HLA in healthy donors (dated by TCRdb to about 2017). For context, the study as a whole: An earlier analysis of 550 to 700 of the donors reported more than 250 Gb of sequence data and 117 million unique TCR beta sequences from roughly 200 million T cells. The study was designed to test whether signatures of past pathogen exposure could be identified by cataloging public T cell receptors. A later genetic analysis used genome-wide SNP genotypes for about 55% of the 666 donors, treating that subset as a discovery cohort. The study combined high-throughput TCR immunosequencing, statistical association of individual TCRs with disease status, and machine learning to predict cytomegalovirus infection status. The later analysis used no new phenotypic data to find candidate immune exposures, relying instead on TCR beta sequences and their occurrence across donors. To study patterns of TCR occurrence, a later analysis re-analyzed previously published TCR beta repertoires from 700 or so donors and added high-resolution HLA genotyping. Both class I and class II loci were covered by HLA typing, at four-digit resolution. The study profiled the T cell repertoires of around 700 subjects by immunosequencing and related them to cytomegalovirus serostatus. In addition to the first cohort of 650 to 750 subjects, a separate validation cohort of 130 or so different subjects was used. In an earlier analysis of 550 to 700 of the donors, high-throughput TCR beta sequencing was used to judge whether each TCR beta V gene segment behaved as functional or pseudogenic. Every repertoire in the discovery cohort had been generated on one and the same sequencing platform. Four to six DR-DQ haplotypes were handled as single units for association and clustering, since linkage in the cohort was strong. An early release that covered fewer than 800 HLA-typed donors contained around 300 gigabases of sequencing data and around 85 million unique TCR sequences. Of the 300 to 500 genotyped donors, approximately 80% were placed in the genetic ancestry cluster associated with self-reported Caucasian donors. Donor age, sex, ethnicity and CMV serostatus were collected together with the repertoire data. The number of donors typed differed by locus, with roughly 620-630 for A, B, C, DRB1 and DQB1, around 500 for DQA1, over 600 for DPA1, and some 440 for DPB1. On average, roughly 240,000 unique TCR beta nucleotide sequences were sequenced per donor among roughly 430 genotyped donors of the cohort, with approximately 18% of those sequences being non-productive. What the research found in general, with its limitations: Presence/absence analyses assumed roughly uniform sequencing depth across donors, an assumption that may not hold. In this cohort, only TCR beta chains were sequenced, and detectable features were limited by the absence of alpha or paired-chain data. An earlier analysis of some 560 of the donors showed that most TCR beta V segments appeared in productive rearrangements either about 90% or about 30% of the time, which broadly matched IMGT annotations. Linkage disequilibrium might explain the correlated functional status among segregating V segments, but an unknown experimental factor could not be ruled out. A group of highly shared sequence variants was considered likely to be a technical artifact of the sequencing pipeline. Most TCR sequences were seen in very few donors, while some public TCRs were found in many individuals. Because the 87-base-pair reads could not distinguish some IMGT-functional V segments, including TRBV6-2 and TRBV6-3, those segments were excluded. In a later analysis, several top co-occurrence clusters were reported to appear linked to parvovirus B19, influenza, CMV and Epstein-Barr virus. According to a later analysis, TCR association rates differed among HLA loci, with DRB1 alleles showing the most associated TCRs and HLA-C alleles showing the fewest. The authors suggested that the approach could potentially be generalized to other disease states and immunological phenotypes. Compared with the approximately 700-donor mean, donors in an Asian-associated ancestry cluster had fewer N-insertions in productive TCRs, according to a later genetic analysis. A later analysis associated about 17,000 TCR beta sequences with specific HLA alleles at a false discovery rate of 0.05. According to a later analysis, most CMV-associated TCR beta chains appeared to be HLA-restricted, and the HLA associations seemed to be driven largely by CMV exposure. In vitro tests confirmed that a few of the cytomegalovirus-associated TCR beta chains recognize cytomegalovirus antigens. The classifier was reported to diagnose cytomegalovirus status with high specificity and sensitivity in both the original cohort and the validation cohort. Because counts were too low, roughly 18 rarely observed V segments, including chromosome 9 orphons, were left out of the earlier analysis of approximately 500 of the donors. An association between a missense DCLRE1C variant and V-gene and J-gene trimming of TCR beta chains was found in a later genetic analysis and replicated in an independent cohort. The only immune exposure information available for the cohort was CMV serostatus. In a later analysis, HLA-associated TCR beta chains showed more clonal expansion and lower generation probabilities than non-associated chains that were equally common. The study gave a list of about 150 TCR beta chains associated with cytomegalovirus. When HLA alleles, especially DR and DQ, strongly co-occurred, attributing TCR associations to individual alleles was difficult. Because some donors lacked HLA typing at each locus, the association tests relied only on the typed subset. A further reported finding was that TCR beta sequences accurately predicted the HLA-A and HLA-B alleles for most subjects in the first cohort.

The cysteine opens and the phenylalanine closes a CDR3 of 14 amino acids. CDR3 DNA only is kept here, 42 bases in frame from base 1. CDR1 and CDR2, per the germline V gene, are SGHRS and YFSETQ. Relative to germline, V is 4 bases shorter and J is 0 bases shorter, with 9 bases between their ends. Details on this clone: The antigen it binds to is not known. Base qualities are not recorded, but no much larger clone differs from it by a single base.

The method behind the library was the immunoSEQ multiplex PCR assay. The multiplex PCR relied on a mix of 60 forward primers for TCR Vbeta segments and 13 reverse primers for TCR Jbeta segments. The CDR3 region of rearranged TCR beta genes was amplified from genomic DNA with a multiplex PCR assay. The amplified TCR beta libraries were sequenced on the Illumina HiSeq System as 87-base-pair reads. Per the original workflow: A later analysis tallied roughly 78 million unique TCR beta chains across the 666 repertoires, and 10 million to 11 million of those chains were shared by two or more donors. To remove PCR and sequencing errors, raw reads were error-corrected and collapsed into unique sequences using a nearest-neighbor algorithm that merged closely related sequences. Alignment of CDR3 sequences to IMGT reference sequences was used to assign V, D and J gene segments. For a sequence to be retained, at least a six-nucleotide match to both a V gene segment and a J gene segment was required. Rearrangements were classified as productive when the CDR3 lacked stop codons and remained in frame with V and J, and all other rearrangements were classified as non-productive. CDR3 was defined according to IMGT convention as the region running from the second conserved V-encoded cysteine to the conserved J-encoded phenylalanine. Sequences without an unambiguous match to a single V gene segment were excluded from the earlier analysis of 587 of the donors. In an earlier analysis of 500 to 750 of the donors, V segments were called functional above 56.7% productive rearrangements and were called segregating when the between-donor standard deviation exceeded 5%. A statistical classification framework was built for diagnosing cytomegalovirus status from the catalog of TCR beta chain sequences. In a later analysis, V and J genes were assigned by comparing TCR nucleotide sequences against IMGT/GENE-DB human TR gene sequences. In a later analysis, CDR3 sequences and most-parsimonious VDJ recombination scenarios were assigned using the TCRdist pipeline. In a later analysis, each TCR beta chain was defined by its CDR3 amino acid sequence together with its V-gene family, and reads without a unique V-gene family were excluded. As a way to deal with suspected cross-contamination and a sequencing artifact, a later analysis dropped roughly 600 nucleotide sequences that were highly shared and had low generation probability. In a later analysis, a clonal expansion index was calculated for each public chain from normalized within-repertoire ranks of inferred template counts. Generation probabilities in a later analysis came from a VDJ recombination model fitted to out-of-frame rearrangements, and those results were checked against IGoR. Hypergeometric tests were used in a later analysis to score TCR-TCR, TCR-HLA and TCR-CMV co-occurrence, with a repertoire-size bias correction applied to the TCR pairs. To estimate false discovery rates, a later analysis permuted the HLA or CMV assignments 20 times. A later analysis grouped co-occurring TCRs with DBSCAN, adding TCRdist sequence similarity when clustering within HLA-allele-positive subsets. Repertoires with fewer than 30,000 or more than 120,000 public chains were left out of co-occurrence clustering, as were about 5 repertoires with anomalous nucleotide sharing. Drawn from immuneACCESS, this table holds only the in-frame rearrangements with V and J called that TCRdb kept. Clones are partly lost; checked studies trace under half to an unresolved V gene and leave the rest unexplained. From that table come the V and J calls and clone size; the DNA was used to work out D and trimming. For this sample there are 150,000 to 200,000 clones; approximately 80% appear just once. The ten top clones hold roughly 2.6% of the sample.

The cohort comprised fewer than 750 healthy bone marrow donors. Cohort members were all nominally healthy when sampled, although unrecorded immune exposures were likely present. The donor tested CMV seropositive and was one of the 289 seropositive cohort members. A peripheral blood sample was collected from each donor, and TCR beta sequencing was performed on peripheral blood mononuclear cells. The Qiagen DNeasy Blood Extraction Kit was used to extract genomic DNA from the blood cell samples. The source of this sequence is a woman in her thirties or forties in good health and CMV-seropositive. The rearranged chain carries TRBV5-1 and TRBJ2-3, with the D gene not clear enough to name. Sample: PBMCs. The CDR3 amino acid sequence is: CASSPDASTDTQYF. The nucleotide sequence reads TGCGCCAGCAGCCCAGATGCTAGCACAGATACGCAGTATTTT.